This entry describes one TCR beta chain. The data stem from a study of blood T cell repertoires in COVID-19. Overall study context: COVID-19 samples from acute and convalescent phases originated in the United States, Italy and Spain.

V lost 5 bases and J lost 6; bases outside the gene matches: 5. Germline CDR1 is LNHDA and CDR2 is SQIVND (reference sequence). The CDR3 consists of 14 residues. As processed by the authors: Amplified reference gene primers provided the basis for estimating nucleated cell counts. Assay used: immunoSEQ multiplex PCR; TCRdb lists only in-frame clones, some missing. Clonal size and the V and J genes are those of that table, whereas D and trimming came from the DNA. Among about 140,000 clones listed, approximately 84% were seen once. V is TRBV19 and J is TRBJ2-2, with 8 bases aligning to TRBD1. Sequencing was done on a sample of PBMCs or T cells enriched from blood (not recorded which). The sequence derives from a man between 35 and 55 years old with acute COVID-19. CDR3 protein: CASSQMTGAGELFF. The CDR3 bases are TGTGCCAGTAGTCAGATGACAGGGGCCGGGGAGCTGTTTTTT. The full variable domain, completed using reference TRBV19 and TRBJ2-2, is DGGITQSPKYLFRKEGQNVTLSCEQNLNHDAMYWYRQDPGQGLRLIYYSQIVNDFQKGDIAEGYSVSREKKESFPLTVTSAQKNPTAFYLCASSQMTGAGELFFGEGSRLTVL.